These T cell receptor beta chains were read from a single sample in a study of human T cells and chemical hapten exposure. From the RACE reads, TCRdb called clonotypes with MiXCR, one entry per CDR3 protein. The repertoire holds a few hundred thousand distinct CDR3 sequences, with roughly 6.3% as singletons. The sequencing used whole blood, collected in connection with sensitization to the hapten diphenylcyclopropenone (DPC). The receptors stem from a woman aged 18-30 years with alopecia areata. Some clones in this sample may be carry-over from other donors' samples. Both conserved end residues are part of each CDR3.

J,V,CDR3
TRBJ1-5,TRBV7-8,CASSLGQIYQPQHF
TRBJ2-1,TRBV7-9,CASSPVTAGYNEQFF
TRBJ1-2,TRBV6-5,CAAGADGNGYTF
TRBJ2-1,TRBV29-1,CSVRTSGSYNEQFF
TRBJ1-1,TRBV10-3,CAISRTGGNTEAFF
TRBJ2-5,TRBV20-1,CSARIPGTPKETQYF
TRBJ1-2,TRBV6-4,CASSPSREVDYGYTF
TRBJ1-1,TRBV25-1,CASRRGGTEAFF
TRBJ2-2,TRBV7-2,CASTIGRNTGELFF
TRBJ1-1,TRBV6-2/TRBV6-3,CASSIGQAAFF
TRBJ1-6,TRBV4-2,CASSQVGSGYNSPLHF
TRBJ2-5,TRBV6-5,CASSYSRAQETQYF
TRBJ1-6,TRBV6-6,CASSQPLYNSPLHF
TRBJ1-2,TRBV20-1,CSARDPTRGSDGYTF
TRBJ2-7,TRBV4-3,CASSQARGGPGQYF
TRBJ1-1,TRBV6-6,CASSSPQGLKDTEAFF
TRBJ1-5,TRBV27,CASSLSLFGSQHF
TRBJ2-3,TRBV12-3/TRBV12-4,CASSNLQGTGADTQYF
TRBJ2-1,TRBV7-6,CASSPTSGGRSYNEQFF
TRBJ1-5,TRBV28,CASRPGLNQPQHF
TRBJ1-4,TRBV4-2,CASSQAGQGAPGREKLFF
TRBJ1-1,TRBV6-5,CASINLKQELTEAFF
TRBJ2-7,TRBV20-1,CSAPEQGRSEQYF
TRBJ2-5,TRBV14,CASSLKTGRRETQYF
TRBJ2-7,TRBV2,CASGGISYEQYF
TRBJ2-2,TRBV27,CASRVLLGGELFF
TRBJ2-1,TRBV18,CASSPLGVNAEQFF
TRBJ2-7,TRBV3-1,CASSQAALTRYEQYF
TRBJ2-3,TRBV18,CASSPVGGPGTDTQYF
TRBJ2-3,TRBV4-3,CASRRDAGGADTQYF
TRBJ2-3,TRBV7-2,CASSFQFWAKRTDTQYF
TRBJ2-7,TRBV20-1,CSASGGASYEQYF
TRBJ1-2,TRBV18,CASSPGDRGYTF
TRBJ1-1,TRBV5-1,CASSTGGAPEAFF
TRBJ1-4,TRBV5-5,CASSLEGSKLFF
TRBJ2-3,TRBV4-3,CASSQGFTDTQYF
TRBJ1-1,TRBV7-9,CASSFPEGTEAFF
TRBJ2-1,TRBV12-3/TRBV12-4,CASRNTGGYEQFF
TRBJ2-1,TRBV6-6,CASSYSIGQGPYNEQFF
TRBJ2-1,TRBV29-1,CSVDWTQNEQFF
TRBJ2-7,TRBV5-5,CASSLNSVEQYF
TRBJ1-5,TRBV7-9,CASSFGAGGPNQPQHF
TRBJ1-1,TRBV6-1,CASSEGRAFF
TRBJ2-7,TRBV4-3,CASSQDFATGRGEQYF
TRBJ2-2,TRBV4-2,CASSQHPTGTATGELFF
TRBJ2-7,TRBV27,CASSLYQGTRWGEQYF